This T cell receptor (beta chain) was documented in a study of T cell responses to AZD1222 COVID-19 vaccine. Assay used: immunoSEQ multiplex PCR; TCRdb lists only in-frame clones, some missing. This repertoire shows nearly 90,000 clones, almost 90% found once; its top ten account for under 13%. V dropped 5 bases and J dropped 10 bases, with 23 bases sitting between them. The CDR3 sequence is 16 residues long. Germline-derived CDR1 and CDR2 are SEHNR and FQNEAQ (reference sequence). The origin of this receptor is an adult in good health. V usage is TRBV7-9 and J usage is TRBJ1-4; perhaps TRBD1 as D (5 bases). This specimen was peripheral blood, taken on day 0 of MenACWY control vaccination. CDR3 DNA: TGTGCCAGCAGCATCCGGGGAACCTCAGGGACGGGAAAACTGTTTTTT. This gives the protein CASSIRGTSGTGKLFF.